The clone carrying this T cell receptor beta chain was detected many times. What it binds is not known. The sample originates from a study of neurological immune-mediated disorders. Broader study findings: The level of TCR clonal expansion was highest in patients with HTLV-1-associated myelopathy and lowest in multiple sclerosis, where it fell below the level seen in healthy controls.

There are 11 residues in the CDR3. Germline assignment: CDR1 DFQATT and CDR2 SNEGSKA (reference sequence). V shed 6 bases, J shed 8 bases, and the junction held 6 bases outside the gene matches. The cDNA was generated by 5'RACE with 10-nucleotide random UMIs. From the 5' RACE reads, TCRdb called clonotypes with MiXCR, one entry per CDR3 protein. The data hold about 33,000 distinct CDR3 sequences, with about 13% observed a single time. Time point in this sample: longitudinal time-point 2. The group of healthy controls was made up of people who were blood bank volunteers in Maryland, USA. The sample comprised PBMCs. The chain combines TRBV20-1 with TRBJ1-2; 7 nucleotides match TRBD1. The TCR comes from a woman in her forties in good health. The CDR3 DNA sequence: TGCAGTGCCACGGACAGGTTCGGCTACACCTTC. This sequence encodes CSATDRFGYTF.